These T cell receptor beta chains were read from a single sample in a study of personalized T cell therapy for brain tumors. TCRdb's table, derived via immunoSEQ multiplex PCR, lists solely in-frame clones and lacks some. The data hold 1,800 or so clones, with roughly 20% observed a single time. These receptors lack a known antigen. The material sequenced was a T cell product expanded with peptides in culture. The source is a human donor with medulloblastoma. Both conserved end residues are part of each CDR3. Each record gives: D gene, clone size, V gene, J gene, CDR3 DNA, CDR3 protein. The D gene is left open where the match is weak. The listing skips clone size in some rows; elsewhere it reads once, few, many or a size class.

d_call: TRBD2; clone_size: -; v_call: TRBV5-4; j_call: TRBJ2-7; cdr3_nt: TGTGCCAGCAGCTTGGGGTTAGCGGGAGGCTACGAGCAGTACTTC; cdr3_aa: CASSLGLAGGYEQYF
d_call: -; clone_size: many; v_call: TRBV3-1/TRBV3-2; j_call: TRBJ2-1; cdr3_nt: TGTGCCAGCAGCCAAGATGGGCAGTCCTACAATGAGCAGTTCTTC; cdr3_aa: CASSQDGQSYNEQFF
d_call: -; clone_size: many; v_call: TRBV4-1; j_call: TRBJ2-7; cdr3_nt: TGCGCCAGCAGCCAAGTTCCGGGACACCAATACGAGCAGTACTTC; cdr3_aa: CASSQVPGHQYEQYF
d_call: -; clone_size: many; v_call: TRBV3-1/TRBV3-2; j_call: TRBJ1-1; cdr3_nt: TGTGCCAGCAGCCAAGAGGGGGGTCGTGGCACTGAAGCTTTCTTT; cdr3_aa: CASSQEGGRGTEAFF
d_call: TRBD1; clone_size: large; v_call: TRBV13; j_call: TRBJ1-5; cdr3_nt: TGTGCCAGCAGCTTAGATGGGATTAGGGACAGGTCGAGCAATAGCAATCAGCCCCAGCATTTT; cdr3_aa: CASSLDGIRDRSSNSNQPQHF
d_call: -; clone_size: many; v_call: TRBV14; j_call: TRBJ2-7; cdr3_nt: TGTGCCAGCAGCCCTTATTACAGCTACGAGCAGTACTTC; cdr3_aa: CASSPYYSYEQYF
d_call: -; clone_size: many; v_call: TRBV24-1; j_call: TRBJ2-7; cdr3_nt: TGTGCCACCAGTGATCCAGGGAGAGGGCTGAACGAGCAGTACTTC; cdr3_aa: CATSDPGRGLNEQYF
d_call: TRBD2; clone_size: -; v_call: TRBV6-6; j_call: TRBJ2-1; cdr3_nt: TGTGCCAGCAGTACATCCGGCGGGAGTGGGAGTATTGAGCAGTTCTTC; cdr3_aa: CASSTSGGSGSIEQFF
d_call: -; clone_size: -; v_call: TRBV25-1; j_call: TRBJ2-3; cdr3_nt: TGTGCCAGCAGTGAACTAAGGGGAAATCAAATTCCTCTTACGCATTTT; cdr3_aa: CASSELRGNQIPLTHF
d_call: -; clone_size: -; v_call: TRBV6-1; j_call: TRBJ1-5; cdr3_nt: TGTGCCAGCACTCCCTCAGGGATGAGCAATCAGCCCCAGCATTTT; cdr3_aa: CASTPSGMSNQPQHF
d_call: TRBD2; clone_size: medium-sized; v_call: TRBV7-2; j_call: TRBJ2-5; cdr3_nt: TGTGCCAGCAGCCCCCCGGGACTAGCGGGGATCCCGGGGACCCAGTACTTC; cdr3_aa: CASSPPGLAGIPGTQYF
d_call: -; clone_size: -; v_call: TRBV27; j_call: TRBJ1-1; cdr3_nt: TGTGCCAGCAGTTTATATGTCCGGACAGAGGTGAACACTGAAGCTTTCTTT; cdr3_aa: CASSLYVRTEVNTEAFF
d_call: TRBD1; clone_size: -; v_call: TRBV7-8; j_call: TRBJ2-7; cdr3_nt: TGTGCCAGCAGCAGCTTAGGCCGGACAGGGGTCTCCTACGAGCAGTACTTC; cdr3_aa: CASSSLGRTGVSYEQYF
d_call: -; clone_size: -; v_call: TRBV3-1/TRBV3-2; j_call: TRBJ1-2; cdr3_nt: TGTGCCAGCAGCCACCTAAGGGCTAATATGGCCCCAAACGGATATGGCTACACCTTC; cdr3_aa: CASSHLRANMAPNGYGYTF